A selection of T cell receptor beta chains follows, all from one sample in a study of cytomegalovirus exposure and HLA in healthy donors. The assay was immunoSEQ multiplex PCR, and TCRdb's table has in-frame clones only and misses some. The top ten clones hold 2.4% of a sample with about 150,000 clones, about four fifths of them seen once. The material sequenced was PBMCs. The receptors come from a male donor in good health and CMV-seronegative. Both conserved end residues are part of each CDR3. Each record gives: clone size, V gene, D gene, J gene, CDR3 DNA, CDR3 protein. The D gene is left open where the match is weak. Part of the rows lack a size; the others show once, few, many or a class for expanded clones.

abundance: few
v_gene: TRBV28
d_gene: TRBD1
j_gene: TRBJ1-5
CDR3nt: TGTGCCAGCAGTTCCCTCAGGGGGAAGAATCAGCCCCAGCATTTT
CDR3aa: CASSSLRGKNQPQHF

abundance: .
v_gene: TRBV6-1
d_gene: TRBD2
j_gene: TRBJ2-2
CDR3nt: TGTGCCAGCAGTGCCTTAGCGGGAGCCGGGGAGCTGTTTTTT
CDR3aa: CASSALAGAGELFF

abundance: .
v_gene: TRBV7-8
d_gene: TRBD1
j_gene: TRBJ2-7
CDR3nt: TGTGCCAGCAGCCTCCGGGACAGAGATTACGAGCAGTACTTC
CDR3aa: CASSLRDRDYEQYF

abundance: .
v_gene: TRBV5-6
d_gene: .
j_gene: TRBJ2-7
CDR3nt: TGTGCCAGCAGCCTCCCGGGCTACGAGCAGTACTTC
CDR3aa: CASSLPGYEQYF

abundance: .
v_gene: TRBV4-2
d_gene: TRBD2
j_gene: TRBJ2-3
CDR3nt: TGTGCCAGCAGCCAAGGGGATAGCGGGAGGTTCACAGATACGCAGTATTTT
CDR3aa: CASSQGDSGRFTDTQYF

abundance: .
v_gene: TRBV19
d_gene: TRBD1
j_gene: TRBJ1-5
CDR3nt: TGTGCCAGTAGTAGCCCGGGACAGGGTTATAGGCAGCCCCAGCATTTT
CDR3aa: CASSSPGQGYRQPQHF

abundance: .
v_gene: TRBV4-2
d_gene: TRBD2
j_gene: TRBJ2-5
CDR3nt: TGTGCCAGCAGCCAAGATATTGGGCGGGGGGGCCAAGAGACCCAGTACTTC
CDR3aa: CASSQDIGRGGQETQYF

abundance: .
v_gene: TRBV2
d_gene: .
j_gene: TRBJ2-2
CDR3nt: TGTGCCAGCATTGAGGGGCCCGGGGAGCTGTTTTTT
CDR3aa: CASIEGPGELFF

abundance: .
v_gene: TRBV6-1
d_gene: .
j_gene: TRBJ2-5
CDR3nt: TGTGCCAGCAGTGAAGTTCTCGGGGTCCAAGAGACCCAGTACTTC
CDR3aa: CASSEVLGVQETQYF

abundance: .
v_gene: TRBV7-6
d_gene: .
j_gene: TRBJ2-7
CDR3nt: TGTGCCAGCAGCTTAGCGGCAGGTACCTACGAGCAGTACTTC
CDR3aa: CASSLAAGTYEQYF